This TCR beta chain was observed in a study of CD8+ T cells in alopecia areata. With V trimmed by 1 base and J by 4 bases, 8 bases remained unmatched. The CDR3 covers 16 residues. CDR1 is MNHNY and CDR2 is SVGAGI in the germline V gene (reference sequence). RNA extraction was followed by reverse transcription into cDNA, which acted as the sequencing template. Sequencing used immunoSEQ multiplex PCR; TCRdb keeps in-frame clones, though not all of them. The data show tens of thousands of clones, just over 70% seen once. Documented treatment: oral pan-JAK inhibitor, 5-10 mg twice daily. The chain carries TRBV6-6 and TRBJ2-5; 8 positions match TRBD1. Sequenced material: CD8+ T cells sorted from blood, taken between weeks 43 and 45, from a patient treated with tofacitinib. This sequence originates from a human donor with alopecia areata. As DNA, the CDR3 is TGTGCCAGCAGTTACTTAGGACAGGGCGAGATAGAGACCCAGTACTTC. It codes for CASSYLGQGEIETQYF.